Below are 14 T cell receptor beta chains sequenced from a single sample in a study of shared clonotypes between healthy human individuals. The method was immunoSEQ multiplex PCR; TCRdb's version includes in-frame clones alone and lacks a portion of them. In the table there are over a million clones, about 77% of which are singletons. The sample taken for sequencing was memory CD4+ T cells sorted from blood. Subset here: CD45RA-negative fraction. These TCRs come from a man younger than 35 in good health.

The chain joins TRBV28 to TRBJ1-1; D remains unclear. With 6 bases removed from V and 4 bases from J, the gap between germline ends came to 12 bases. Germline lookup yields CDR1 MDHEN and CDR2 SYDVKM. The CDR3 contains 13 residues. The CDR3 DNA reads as TGTGCCAGCAGCCTAAAAAAGGGCACTGAAGCTTTCTTT. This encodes CASSLKKGTEAFF.

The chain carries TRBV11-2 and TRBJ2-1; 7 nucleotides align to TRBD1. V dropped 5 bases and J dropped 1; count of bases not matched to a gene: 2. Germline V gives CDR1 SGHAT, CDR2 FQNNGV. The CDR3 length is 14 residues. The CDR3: CASSPQGSYNEQFF. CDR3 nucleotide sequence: TGTGCCAGCAGCCCACAGGGGTCCTACAATGAGCAGTTCTTC.

The DNA for the CDR3 is TGCAGTGCCGCCACCACAGATACGCAGTATTTT. This codes for CSAATTDTQYF. The chain links TRBV20-1 to TRBJ2-3; unclear D gene. CDR1 and CDR2 from the germline V gene are DFQATT and SNEGSKA (reference sequence). V lost 6 bases, J lost 2 bases, and 6 bases lay in between. This CDR3 comprises 11 residues.

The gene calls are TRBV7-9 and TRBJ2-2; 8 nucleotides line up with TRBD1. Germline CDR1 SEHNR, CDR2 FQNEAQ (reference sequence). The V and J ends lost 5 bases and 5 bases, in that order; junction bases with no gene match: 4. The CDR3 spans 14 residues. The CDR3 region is CASSPRQGTGELFF. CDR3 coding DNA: TGTGCCAGCAGCCCGAGACAGGGGACCGGGGAGCTGTTTTTT.

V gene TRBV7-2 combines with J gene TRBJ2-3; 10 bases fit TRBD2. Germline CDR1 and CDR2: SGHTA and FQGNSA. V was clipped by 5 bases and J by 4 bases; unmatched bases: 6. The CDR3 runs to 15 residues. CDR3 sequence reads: CASSVLAGGADTQYF. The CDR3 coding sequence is TGTGCCAGCAGCGTATTAGCGGGAGGTGCAGATACGCAGTATTTT.

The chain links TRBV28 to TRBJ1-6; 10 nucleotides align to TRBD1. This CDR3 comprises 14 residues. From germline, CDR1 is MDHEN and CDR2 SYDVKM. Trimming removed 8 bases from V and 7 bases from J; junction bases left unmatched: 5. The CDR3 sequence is CASGWTGGNSPLHF. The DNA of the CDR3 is TGTGCCAGCGGGTGGACAGGGGGAAATTCACCCCTCCACTTT.

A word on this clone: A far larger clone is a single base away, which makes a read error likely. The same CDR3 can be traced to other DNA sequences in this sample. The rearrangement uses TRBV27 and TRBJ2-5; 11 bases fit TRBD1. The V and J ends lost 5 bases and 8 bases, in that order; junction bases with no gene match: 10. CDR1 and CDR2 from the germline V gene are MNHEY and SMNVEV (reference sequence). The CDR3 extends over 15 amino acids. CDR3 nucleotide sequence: TGTGCCAGCAGTATTGGACAGGGGGCACGGGAAACCCAGTACTTC. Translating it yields CASSIGQGARETQYF.

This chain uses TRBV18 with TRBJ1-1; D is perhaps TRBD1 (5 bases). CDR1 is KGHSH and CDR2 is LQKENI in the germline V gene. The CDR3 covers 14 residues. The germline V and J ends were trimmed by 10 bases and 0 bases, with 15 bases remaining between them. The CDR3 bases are TGTGCCACTAGATCAGGGAACATGAACACTGAAGCTTTCTTT. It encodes CATRSGNMNTEAFF.

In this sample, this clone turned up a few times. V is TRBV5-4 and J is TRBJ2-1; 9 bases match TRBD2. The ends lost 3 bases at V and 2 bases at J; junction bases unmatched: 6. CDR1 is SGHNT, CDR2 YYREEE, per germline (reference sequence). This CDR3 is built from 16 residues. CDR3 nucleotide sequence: TGTGCCAGCAGCTCCGCCCGACTAGCGGCCTACAATGAGCAGTTCTTC. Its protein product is CASSSARLAAYNEQFF.

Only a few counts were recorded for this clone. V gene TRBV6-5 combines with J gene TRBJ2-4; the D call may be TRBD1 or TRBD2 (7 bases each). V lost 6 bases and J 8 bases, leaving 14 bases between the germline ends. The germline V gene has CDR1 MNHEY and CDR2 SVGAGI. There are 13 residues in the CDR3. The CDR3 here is CASRKTGRDIQYF. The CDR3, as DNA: TGTGCCAGCAGAAAGACAGGGAGGGACATTCAGTACTTC.

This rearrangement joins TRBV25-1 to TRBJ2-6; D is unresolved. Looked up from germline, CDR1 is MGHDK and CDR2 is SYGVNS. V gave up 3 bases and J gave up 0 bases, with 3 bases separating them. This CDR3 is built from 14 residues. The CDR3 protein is CASSDISGANVLTF. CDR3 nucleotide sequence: TGTGCCAGCAGTGATATCTCTGGGGCCAACGTCCTGACTTTC.

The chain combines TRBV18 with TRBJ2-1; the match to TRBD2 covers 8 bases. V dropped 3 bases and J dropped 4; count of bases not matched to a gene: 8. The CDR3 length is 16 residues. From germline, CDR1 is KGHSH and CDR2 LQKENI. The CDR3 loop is CASSPSSGGPYNEQFF. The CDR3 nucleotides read TGTGCCAGCTCACCCTCGTCGGGGGGGCCTTACAATGAGCAGTTCTTC.

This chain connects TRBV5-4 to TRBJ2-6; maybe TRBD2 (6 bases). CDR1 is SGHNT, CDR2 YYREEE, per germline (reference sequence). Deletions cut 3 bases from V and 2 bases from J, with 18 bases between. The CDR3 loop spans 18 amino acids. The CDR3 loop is CASSSGLTGEAGANVLTF. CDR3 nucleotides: TGTGCCAGCAGCTCCGGACTAACCGGGGAGGCTGGGGCCAACGTCCTGACTTTC.

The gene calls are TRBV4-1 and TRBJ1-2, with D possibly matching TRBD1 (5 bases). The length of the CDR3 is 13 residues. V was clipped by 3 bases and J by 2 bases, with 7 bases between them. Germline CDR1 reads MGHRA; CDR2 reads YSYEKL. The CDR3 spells CASSQGQNYGYTF. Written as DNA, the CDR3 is TGCGCCAGCAGCCAGGGGCAGAACTATGGCTACACCTTC.